The 5 T cell receptor beta chains below all came from one sample that was sequenced in a study of T cells in AML relapse after transplant. A modified RACE PCR on RNA, not multiplex PCR, amplified the TCR chains. Each CDR3 protein is one row after TCRdb ran MiXCR on the PCR reads. The sample carries approximately 3,600 distinct CDR3 sequences, approximately 11% recorded once. This specimen was bone marrow, either the whole sample or a sorted T cell fraction (not recorded which), taken in complete remission. The receptors stem from a human donor who had a stem cell transplant for acute myeloid leukemia. Some T cells may be transferred from the graft donor.

Judged by abundance, this clonotype is medium-sized. This chain connects TRBV25-1 to TRBJ2-1, with 7 bases that match TRBD1. The CDR3 has 14 amino acids. V was clipped by 10 bases and J by 5 bases; unmatched bases: 11. Germline V gene sequence: CDR1 MGHDK, CDR2 SYGVNS. The CDR3 region is CAIEDRSGNNEQFF. The CDR3 region has the DNA TGTGCCATCGAGGACAGGTCAGGAAACAATGAGCAGTTCTTC.

This clonotype has at least ten counts. The chain joins TRBV4-3 to TRBJ2-7; D not certain. Germline V gene data show CDR1 as LGHNA and CDR2 as YSLEER. This CDR3 contains 14 residues. V was cut by 0 bases and J by 3 bases, with 9 bases left in between. The chain's CDR3 is CASSQDVNGYEQYF. For the CDR3, the DNA is TGCGCCAGCAGCCAAGACGTCAACGGCTACGAGCAGTACTTC.

This clonotype is labeled as medium-sized. The rearrangement joins TRBV5-1 to TRBJ1-1; possibly TRBD1 for D (6 bases). The CDR3 runs 15 residues. The ends were cut back, 5 bases at V and 3 bases at J, with 17 bases in the middle. The germline CDR1 and CDR2 sequences are SGHRS and YFSETQ. CDR3 residues: CASRDLGRTDTEAFF. In nucleotides, the CDR3 is TGCGCCAGCAGGGACCTTGGACGGACAGACACTGAAGCTTTCTTT.

In this sample, this clonotype is medium-sized. The chain has TRBV29-1 and TRBJ2-1; D is unclear. The germline V gene has CDR1 SQVTM and CDR2 ANQGSEA. This CDR3 is 11 amino acids long. The germline V and J ends were trimmed by 4 bases and 6 bases, with 7 bases remaining between them. The CDR3, as DNA: TGCAGCGTTGGCGCAGGCAATGAGCAGTTCTTC. Its protein product is CSVGAGNEQFF.

Note on this clonotype: A much larger clone lies a single base off, so this may be a read error. The CDR3 region has the DNA TGTGCCAGCAGCTTCTTGGAGAGGAGTGAAAAACTGTTTTTT. Encoded protein: CASSFLERSEKLFF. J is TRBJ1-4 and V is TRBV7-9; D is undetermined. CDR1 is SEHNR, CDR2 FQNEAQ, per germline (reference sequence). The ends were cut back, 3 bases at V and 7 bases at J, with 12 bases in the middle. This CDR3 comprises 14 residues.